By share, the clone carrying this T cell receptor beta chain counts as medium-sized (0.01 to 0.1%). Trimming removed 4 bases from V and 5 bases from J, with 9 bases in between. CDR3 length: 12 amino acids. The germline CDR1 and CDR2 sequences are SEHNR and FQNEAQ (reference sequence). TCRdb re-called clones via MiXCR from the PCR reads. The sample holds around 26,000 clones, approximately 22% seen once. This entry comes from a study of metastatic and nonmetastatic thyroid tumors. Before thyroid surgery, none of the patients had received any treatment. The sequencing sample was made of adjacent normal tissue. This TCR derives from a female donor with papillary thyroid cancer or a benign thyroid nodule (not recorded which). Some clones in this sample may be carry-over from other donors' samples. The V and J genes are TRBV7-9 and TRBJ2-7; D is undetermined. The CDR3 here is CASSSPLDEQYF. The DNA of the CDR3 is TGTGCCAGCAGCTCCCCGTTGGACGAGCAGTACTTC. Variable domain in full (rest from reference TRBV7-9 and TRBJ2-7): DTGVSQNPRHKITKRGQNVTFRCDPISEHNRLYWYRQTLGQGPEFLTYFQNEAQLEKSRLLSDRFSAERPKGSFSTLEIQRTEQGDSAMYLCASSSPLDEQYFGPGTRLTVT.